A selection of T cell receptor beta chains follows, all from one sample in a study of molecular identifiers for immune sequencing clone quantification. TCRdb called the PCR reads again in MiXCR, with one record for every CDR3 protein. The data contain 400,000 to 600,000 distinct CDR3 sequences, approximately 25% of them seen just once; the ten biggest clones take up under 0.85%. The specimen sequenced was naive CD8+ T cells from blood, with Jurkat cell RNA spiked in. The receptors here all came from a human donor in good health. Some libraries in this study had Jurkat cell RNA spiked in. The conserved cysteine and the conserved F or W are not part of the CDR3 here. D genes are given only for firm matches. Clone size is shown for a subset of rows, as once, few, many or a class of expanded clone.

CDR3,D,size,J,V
ASRSQGTDTQY,.,many,TRBJ2-3,TRBV28
SAKTPLGAEAF,.,.,TRBJ1-1,TRBV20-1
SVGTGSLGDEQF,TRBD1,.,TRBJ2-1,TRBV29-1
ASSYLGDSTDTQY,.,.,TRBJ2-3,TRBV6-2/TRBV6-3
AWSLTGSTEAF,.,.,TRBJ1-1,TRBV30
ASSSPHGASTGELF,.,few,TRBJ2-2,TRBV7-7
ARRDTGSYEQY,.,.,TRBJ2-7,TRBV30
ASSQDVTLAGVQETQY,TRBD2,.,TRBJ2-5,TRBV3-1
ARRPGQGVHQPPH,.,.,TRBJ1-5,TRBV7-9
SARDGGTGGGEQY,TRBD1,many,TRBJ2-7,TRBV20-1
ASSYSIGAFQPQH,.,.,TRBJ1-5,TRBV6-6
ASSQAYREREKLF,.,once,TRBJ1-4,TRBV4-1
ASSSPPSGPRGQETQY,.,.,TRBJ2-5,TRBV12-3/TRBV12-4
ASSPAGQGIWDTEAF,TRBD1,many,TRBJ1-1,TRBV13
ASSNLAGGGTGELF,TRBD2,.,TRBJ2-2,TRBV7-9
ASSLTAYYEQY,.,many,TRBJ2-7,TRBV7-2
ASSFLTVSSYNSPLH,.,many,TRBJ1-6,TRBV6-5
ASSSRGFNSYEQC,.,.,TRBJ2-7,TRBV5-3
ASRGGFGGELAGQY,TRBD2,many,TRBJ2-7,TRBV4-1
ASSLVGVWQF,.,few,TRBJ2-1,TRBV11-2
ASSLALASETQY,.,.,TRBJ2-5,TRBV5-1
ASSSYGLAGGNEQF,TRBD2,few,TRBJ2-1,TRBV6-5
ASSFGRPTKNIQY,.,few,TRBJ2-4,TRBV27
ASSWPGGYGYT,.,many,TRBJ1-2,TRBV12-3/TRBV12-4
ASSRGLGDQETQY,TRBD2,few,TRBJ2-5,TRBV7-9
AWSFMPSTEAF,.,.,TRBJ1-1,TRBV30
ASSVGAATPTDTQY,.,many,TRBJ2-3,TRBV9
ASMGGDTQY,.,.,TRBJ2-3,TRBV6-5
ASSWAGSSYEQY,.,few,TRBJ2-7,TRBV27
ASSSTPKITDTQY,.,many,TRBJ2-3,TRBV6-6
ASTPGGSAETQY,.,many,TRBJ2-5,TRBV7-6
AWSTGTGDEKLF,TRBD1,few,TRBJ1-4,TRBV30
ASSSEVSPQETQY,.,.,TRBJ2-5,TRBV5-3
ASRLTGEEGQPQH,TRBD1,few,TRBJ1-5,TRBV12-3/TRBV12-4
ASSPVRGTEAF,.,many,TRBJ1-1,TRBV7-8
ASGVVADTDTQY,.,.,TRBJ2-3,TRBV5-1
ASSVLDREPYSPLH,TRBD1,.,TRBJ1-6,TRBV9
ASNLRENNYEQY,.,many,TRBJ2-7,TRBV6-6
ASSYSDRTGGYEQY,TRBD1,few,TRBJ2-7,TRBV6-5
ASSSDSSYEQY,.,many,TRBJ2-7,TRBV7-9
ASSPDRRDSNQPQH,.,many,TRBJ1-5,TRBV7-2
ASRSVMNTEAF,.,many,TRBJ1-1,TRBV7-9
ASSLGQGGCEQY,.,.,TRBJ2-7,TRBV7-9
ASTWSSGGAHEQF,TRBD2,.,TRBJ2-1,TRBV19
ASSLGLAFFLTAGKSNEQF,TRBD2,.,TRBJ2-1,TRBV7-2
AISETRREVLYGYT,.,.,TRBJ1-2,TRBV10-3
ASSRRPGLAGDTSTDTQY,TRBD2,few,TRBJ2-3,TRBV11-2
ASSLFVGRRSTDTQY,.,many,TRBJ2-3,TRBV28
ASSWREASSYEQY,.,many,TRBJ2-7,TRBV5-5
ASNFYLGGSYEQY,.,once,TRBJ2-7,TRBV7-2
ASSNQAGNQETQY,.,many,TRBJ2-5,TRBV6-2/TRBV6-3
ASSSTALEAF,.,.,TRBJ1-1,TRBV7-9
AISEYGTSGHRQETQY,TRBD2,few,TRBJ2-5,TRBV10-3
ASSWVNTYEQY,.,.,TRBJ2-7,TRBV6-2/TRBV6-3
ASSQDSKLALTDTQY,TRBD2,.,TRBJ2-3,TRBV3-1
AWSPQGALTDTQY,TRBD1,once,TRBJ2-3,TRBV30
ASSYSGTASGANVLT,TRBD1,few,TRBJ2-6,TRBV6-5
ASSQDATDEAF,.,.,TRBJ1-1,TRBV4-2
ASSLLGPGGDQPQH,TRBD1,.,TRBJ1-5,TRBV27
SARPTGFYEQY,.,many,TRBJ2-7,TRBV20-1